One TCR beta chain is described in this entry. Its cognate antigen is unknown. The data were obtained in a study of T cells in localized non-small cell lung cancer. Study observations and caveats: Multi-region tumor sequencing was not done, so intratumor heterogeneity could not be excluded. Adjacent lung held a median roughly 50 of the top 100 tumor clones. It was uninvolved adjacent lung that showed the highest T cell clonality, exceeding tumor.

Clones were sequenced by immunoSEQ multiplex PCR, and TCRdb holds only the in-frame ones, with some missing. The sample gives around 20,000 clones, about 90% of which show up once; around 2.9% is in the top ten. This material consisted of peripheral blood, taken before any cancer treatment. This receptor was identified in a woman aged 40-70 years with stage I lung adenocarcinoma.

In DNA form, the CDR3 reads TGTGCCAGCACCTTCGAGCATGGGGGTGGCTATGGCTACACCTTC. Translated, it gives CASTFEHGGGYGYTF. The V call is TRBV6-6, the J call TRBJ1-2; TRBD1 is a possible D gene (5 bases). V was clipped by 7 bases and J by 4 bases, with 19 bases between them. This CDR3 is 15 amino acids long. Germline assignment: CDR1 MNHNY and CDR2 SVGAGI (reference sequence).